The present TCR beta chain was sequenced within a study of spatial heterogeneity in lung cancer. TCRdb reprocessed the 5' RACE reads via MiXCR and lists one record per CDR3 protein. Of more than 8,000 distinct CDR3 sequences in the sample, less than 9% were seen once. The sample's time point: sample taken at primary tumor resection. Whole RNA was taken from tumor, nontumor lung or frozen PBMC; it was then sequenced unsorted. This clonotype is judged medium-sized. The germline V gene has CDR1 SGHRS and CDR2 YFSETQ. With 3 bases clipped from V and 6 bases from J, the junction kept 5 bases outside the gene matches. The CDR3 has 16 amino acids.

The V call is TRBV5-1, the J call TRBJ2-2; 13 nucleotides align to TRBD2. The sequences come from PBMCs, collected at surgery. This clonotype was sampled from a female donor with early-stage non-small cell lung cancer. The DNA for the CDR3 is TGCGCCAGCAGCTCGGGGACTAGCGGGATACCCGGGGAGCTGTTTTTT. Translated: CASSSGTSGIPGELFF.